This T cell receptor (beta chain) is from a study of T cell repertoires in cytomegalovirus infection. J gave up 2 bases and V 6 bases, and 8 bases lay outside the gene matches. CDR1 and CDR2 (germline): SNHLY, FYNNEI. The CDR3 is made up of 15 amino acids. MiXCR was run by TCRdb on the reads, yielding one entry per CDR3 protein. The profile shows roughly 150,000 distinct CDR3 sequences, 23% of them singletons. A word on this clonotype: The antigen remains undetermined.

Findings of the study overall: HLA-C-restricted CMV-specific TCR beta clonotypes prevailed in the ex vivo response.

The receptor's source is a human donor in good health (CMV status not recorded). Some clones in this sample may be carry-over from other donors' samples. Sample: PBMCs. The chain joins TRBV2 to TRBJ2-5, with 8 bases aligning to TRBD1. CDR3 loop: CASSITGTGQETQYF. CDR3 nucleotides: TGTGCCAGCAGCATAACCGGGACAGGACAAGAGACCCAGTACTTC.